Following are 16 T cell receptor beta chains from one sample sequenced in a study of Graves' ophthalmopathy and Graves' hyperthyroidism. Transcripts of RNA were the source for amplifying TCR beta CDR3 regions. HTBI primers were used in a first-round RT-PCR, which preceded a second-round multiplex PCR. MiXCR was run by TCRdb on the multiplex PCR reads, yielding one entry per CDR3 protein. This table has about 390,000 distinct CDR3 sequences, 15% appearing once. Input material: peripheral blood. Receptors originate from a woman aged 18 to 35 with stable Graves' hyperthyroidism.

This clonotype showed up many times. V gene TRBV19 combines with J gene TRBJ1-5; 9 nucleotides align to TRBD1. Germline loops: CDR1 LNHDA, CDR2 SQIVND (reference sequence). Trimming cost V 0 bases and J 5 bases; bases outside gene matches: 2. This CDR3 is 15 amino acids long. The CDR3 protein is CASSIEGQGDQPQHF. The CDR3 DNA reads TGTGCCAGTAGTATAGAGGGACAGGGTGATCAGCCCCAGCATTTT. The entire variable domain, with the rest obtained from reference TRBV19 and TRBJ1-5, is as follows: DGGITQSPKYLFRKEGQNVTLSCEQNLNHDAMYWYRQDPGQGLRLIYYSQIVNDFQKGDIAEGYSVSREKKESFPLTVTSAQKNPTAFYLCASSIEGQGDQPQHFGDGTRLSIL.

The chain recombines TRBV28 with TRBJ1-6; no clear D gene. The CDR3 has 13 amino acids. Deletions cut 3 bases from V and 5 bases from J, with 5 bases between. Per the germline V gene, CDR1 is MDHEN and CDR2 is SYDVKM. The CDR3 sequence: CASSLSDNSPLHF. For the CDR3, the DNA is TGTGCCAGCAGTTTGTCCGATAATTCACCCCTCCACTTT.

This clonotype was picked up many times. The chain joins TRBV20-1 to TRBJ2-2; TRBD2 agrees at 7 bases. Germline CDR1 DFQATT, CDR2 SNEGSKA (reference sequence). J was trimmed by 1 base and V by 0 bases; bases with no gene match: 5. The CDR3 extends over 16 amino acids. Here the CDR3 reads CSARDGGLLNTGELFF. CDR3 nucleotide sequence: TGCAGTGCTAGAGATGGGGGACTATTGAACACCGGGGAGCTGTTTTTT.

On this clonotype: One end of the junction fails to match germline, which may point to a read error. The chain links TRBV19 to TRBJ2-4; D not certain. Germline V gene lookup returns CDR1 LNHDA and CDR2 SQIVND (reference sequence). The CDR3 is made up of 13 amino acids. Written as DNA, the CDR3 is TGTGCCAGTAGGGAGTTAGCCAAAAACATTAAGTACTTC. Its protein is CASRELAKNIKYF.

In its sample, this clonotype was seen a few times. The chain combines TRBV29-1 with TRBJ2-5, with D possibly matching TRBD1 (6 bases). V shed 4 bases and J shed 5 bases, with 11 bases lying between them. This CDR3 has 12 residues. The germline V gene has CDR1 SQVTM and CDR2 ANQGSEA. CDR3: CSVVQGPETQYF. The CDR3, as DNA: TGCAGCGTTGTTCAGGGGCCGGAGACCCAGTACTTC. Using reference TRBV29-1 and TRBJ2-5 for the parts outside the CDR3, the full variable domain is SAVISQKPSRDICQRGTSLTIQCQVDSQVTMMFWYRQQPGQSLTLIATANQGSEATYESGFVIDKFPISRPNLTFSTLTVSNMSPEDSSIYLCSVVQGPETQYFGPGTRLLVL.

There are many counts of this clonotype. V is TRBV12-3 or TRBV12-4 and J is TRBJ1-2, with unresolved D. Deletions cut 3 bases from V and 4 bases from J, with 12 bases between. This CDR3 comprises 14 residues. The CDR3 reads CASSLWGFSYGYTF. In DNA, the CDR3 is TGTGCCAGCAGTTTGTGGGGATTTAGCTATGGCTACACCTTC.

Comment on this clonotype: The CDR3 end shows no conserved phenylalanine or tryptophan, and so a read error is likely. The DNA is omitted, as the CDR3 cannot be located on it reliably, and the CDR3 follows TCRdb's listing. The chain couples TRBV19 to TRBJ1-1. Counting both end residues, the CDR3 totals 13 amino acids. The V gene's germline CDR1 is LNHDA and CDR2 SQIVND (reference sequence). This CDR3 reads CASSIKLNTEACL.

This clonotype was counted at least ten times. The chain employs TRBV12-3 or TRBV12-4 and TRBJ2-7, with D perhaps TRBD2 (6 bases). The CDR3 contains 14 residues. The germline V and J ends were trimmed by 6 bases and 0 bases, with 12 bases remaining between them. The CDR3 nucleotides read TGTGCCAGCAGACGGGACGGGAGCTCCTACGAGCAGTACTTC. Its translation is CASRRDGSSYEQYF.

This clonotype has at least ten counts. The rearrangement joins TRBV4-1 to TRBJ1-5, with TRBD1 matching 8 bases. CDR3 length equals 14 residues. Germline values: CDR1 MGHRA, CDR2 YSYEKL. V dropped 3 bases and J dropped 7; count of bases not matched to a gene: 5. The CDR3 spells CASSHSGGQQPQHF. In DNA form, the CDR3 reads TGCGCCAGCAGCCACTCAGGGGGCCAGCAGCCCCAGCATTTT.

Many counts were recorded for this clonotype. V usage is TRBV7-3 and J usage is TRBJ2-7; the D is unclear. V gave up 0 bases and J gave up 2 bases, with 8 bases separating them. The CDR3 consists of 14 residues. The V gene's germline CDR1 is SGHTA and CDR2 FQGTGA. CDR3: CASSLTLGTYEQYF. The DNA of the CDR3 is TGTGCCAGCAGCTTAACGTTGGGGACCTACGAGCAGTACTTC.

The sample holds many counts of this clonotype. The chain recombines TRBV29-1 with TRBJ2-5; maybe TRBD2 (5 bases). V lost 6 bases and J 5 bases, leaving 13 bases between the germline ends. There are 12 residues in the CDR3. Germline assignment: CDR1 SQVTM and CDR2 ANQGSEA. The CDR3 DNA follows: TGCAGCGTCATCCCTTCGGGGGAGACCCAGTACTTC. The encoded protein is CSVIPSGETQYF. Full variable domain (rest looked up from reference TRBV29-1 and TRBJ2-5): SAVISQKPSRDICQRGTSLTIQCQVDSQVTMMFWYRQQPGQSLTLIATANQGSEATYESGFVIDKFPISRPNLTFSTLTVSNMSPEDSSIYLCSVIPSGETQYFGPGTRLLVL.

This clonotype was counted at least ten times. The V gene is TRBV14, the J gene TRBJ2-7; D is undetermined. CDR3 length equals 13 residues. Germline lookup yields CDR1 SGHDN and CDR2 FVKESK. The ends were cut back, 1 base at V and 4 bases at J, with 8 bases in the middle. DNA of the CDR3: TGTGCCAGCAGCCAAGTCGCTAGTTACGAGCAGTACTTC. Translation gives CASSQVASYEQYF.

This clonotype was seen repeatedly, ten times or more. The gene calls are TRBV10-3 and TRBJ1-1; 9 bases align to TRBD1. From germline, CDR1 is ENHRY and CDR2 SYGVKD. The CDR3 is 15 residues long. V dropped 6 bases and J dropped 7; count of bases not matched to a gene: 12. CDR3 DNA sequence: TGTGCCATCAGGGAACAGGGGGCGGTTTCAAATGAAGCTTTCTTT. Protein product: CAIREQGAVSNEAFF.

V usage is TRBV12-3 or TRBV12-4 and J usage is TRBJ2-1, with TRBD2 identical over 14 bases. This CDR3 spans 15 amino acids. J lost 6 bases, V lost 6 bases, and 4 bases had no gene match. The CDR3 DNA reads as TGTGCCAGCAGCCTTGGGACTAGCGGGGGCAATGAGCAGTTCTTC. This gives the protein CASSLGTSGGNEQFF.

This clonotype was observed at least ten times. The chain joins TRBV7-2 to TRBJ2-7; D is tentatively TRBD1 or TRBD2 (5 bases each). V lost 5 bases to trimming and J lost 4 bases, with 18 bases between them. The CDR3 contains 15 residues. CDR1 and CDR2 (germline): SGHTA, FQGNSA. The CDR3 here is CASSRQVGERYEQYF. CDR3 DNA: TGTGCCAGCAGCCGTCAAGTGGGGGAGAGATACGAGCAGTACTTC.

This clonotype has at least ten counts. The chain employs TRBV13 and TRBJ2-7; a weak D match, TRBD2 (5 bases). Germline values: CDR1 PRHDT, CDR2 FYEKMQ (reference sequence). This CDR3 contains 13 residues. Trimming shortened V by 2 bases and J by 3 bases, and 8 bases separated the two germline ends. CDR3: CASSLQEVYEQYF. CDR3 coding DNA: TGTGCCAGCAGCTTACAGGAGGTCTACGAGCAGTACTTC.